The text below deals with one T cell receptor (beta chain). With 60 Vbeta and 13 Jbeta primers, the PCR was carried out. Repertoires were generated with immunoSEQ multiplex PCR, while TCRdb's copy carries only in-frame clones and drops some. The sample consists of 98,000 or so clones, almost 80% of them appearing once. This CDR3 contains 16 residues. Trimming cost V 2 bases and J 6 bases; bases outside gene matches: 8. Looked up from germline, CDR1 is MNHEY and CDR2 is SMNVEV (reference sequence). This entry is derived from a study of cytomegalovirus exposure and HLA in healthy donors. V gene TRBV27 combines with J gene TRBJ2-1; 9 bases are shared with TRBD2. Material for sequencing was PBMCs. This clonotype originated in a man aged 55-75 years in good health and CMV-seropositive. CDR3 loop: CASSLRGSGGLNEQFF. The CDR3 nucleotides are TGTGCCAGCAGTTTACGGGGTAGCGGGGGACTCAATGAGCAGTTCTTC.